This section outlines one T cell receptor (beta chain) sequence together with its context. This entry comes from a study of T cells after yellow fever vaccination. Via MiXCR, TCRdb re-called the 5' RACE reads, giving one row per CDR3 protein. This table has about 220,000 distinct CDR3 sequences, approximately 6.8% appearing once. The TCR was taken from a young man who received the YFV17D yellow fever vaccine. Material: CD4+ T cells sorted from PBMCs, obtained on the day of the yellow fever booster vaccination.

Here the CDR3 DNA reads TGCGCCAGCAGCAGGGGACAGGGTAACGATGAGCAGTACTTC. Its translation is CASSRGQGNDEQYF. The rearrangement uses TRBV5-1 and TRBJ2-7, with 9 bases identical to TRBD1. This CDR3 spans 14 amino acids. V trimming: 4 bases; J trimming: 7 bases; junction bases outside the gene matches: 9. Germline values: CDR1 SGHRS, CDR2 YFSETQ.